The 14 T cell receptor beta chains below all came from one sample that was sequenced in a study of beta chain features in type 1 diabetes. What was sequenced were expressed TCRB transcripts, since all of the isolated RNA had been reverse transcribed. The assay was immunoSEQ multiplex PCR, and TCRdb's table has in-frame clones only and misses some. The sample records some 150,000 clones, approximately 9.8% being singletons. Sequencing was done on a sample of central memory CD4+ T cells from blood. Source of these receptors: a woman aged 40 to 50 in good health.

J is TRBJ2-5 and V is TRBV5-1; 8 bases align to TRBD1. V shed 2 bases and J 0 bases; nucleotides not matched to a gene: 6. Germline assignment: CDR1 SGHRS and CDR2 YFSETQ. The CDR3 loop spans 16 amino acids. DNA of the CDR3: TGCGCCAGCAGCTTCGGACAGGGAAGCCACCAAGAGACCCAGTACTTC. Encoded protein: CASSFGQGSHQETQYF.

Only a few counts were recorded for this clone. This chain joins TRBV10-3 and TRBJ2-1; 8 nucleotides match TRBD2. Trimming removed 5 bases from V and 0 bases from J; junction bases left unmatched: 6. Germline values: CDR1 ENHRY, CDR2 SYGVKD. The CDR3 is made up of 16 amino acids. The CDR3 DNA is TGTGCCATCAGTTCCGGGACTAGGAGCTCCTACAATGAGCAGTTCTTC. It yields the protein CAISSGTRSSYNEQFF.

J is TRBJ2-5 and V is TRBV2; 7 bases fit TRBD1. Germline-derived CDR1 and CDR2 are SNHLY and FYNNEI. V gave up 6 bases and J gave up 1 base; unmatched junction bases: 5. The CDR3 contains 14 residues. The CDR3 region is CASRSRQGQETQYF. CDR3 sequence (DNA): TGTGCCAGCAGAAGTCGACAGGGCCAAGAGACCCAGTACTTC.

This clone was seen a handful of times. The V call is TRBV10-1, the J call TRBJ2-7, with TRBD1 identical over 7 bases. Germline values: CDR1 WNHNN, CDR2 SYGVQD (reference sequence). After removal of 9 bases from V and 4 bases from J, the junction contained 18 bases not matched to a gene. This CDR3 region has 16 residues. CDR3 protein: CAREGGEGDDRYEQYF. In nucleotides, the CDR3 is TGCGCCAGGGAAGGGGGCGAGGGGGATGATCGATACGAGCAGTACTTC.

In its sample, this clone was seen a few times. The V and J genes are TRBV19 and TRBJ1-4, with TRBD1 matching over 7 bases. The CDR3 sequence is 15 residues long. Losses at the gene ends were 6 bases for V and 5 bases for J; bases not matched to a gene: 9. Germline assignment: CDR1 LNHDA and CDR2 SQIVND (reference sequence). CDR3: CASSNRDSWNEKLFF. In nucleotides, the CDR3 is TGTGCCAGTAGCAACCGGGACAGCTGGAATGAAAAACTGTTTTTT.

V and J are TRBV6-1 and TRBJ2-7; 7 nucleotides match TRBD1. This CDR3 has 17 residues. V was clipped by 4 bases and J by 1 base; unmatched bases: 13. Germline V CDR1 and CDR2: MNHNS, SASEGT. The CDR3 DNA sequence: TGTGCCAGCAGTGTATCCATCGGGACAGCCTTTTCCTACGAGCAGTACTTC. It is translated as CASSVSIGTAFSYEQYF.

In its sample, this clone was seen many times. The chain is built from TRBV7-9 and TRBJ2-2; D perhaps matches TRBD1 (5 bases). CDR1 is SEHNR and CDR2 is FQNEAQ in the germline V gene (reference sequence). V was pared by 1 base and J by 10 bases, with 13 bases between. The CDR3 runs 14 residues. CDR3 region: CASSLGSRGAELFF. The CDR3 coding sequence is TGTGCCAGCAGCTTAGGATCTAGGGGCGCGGAGCTGTTTTTT.

As regards this clone: Other DNA sequences within the sample encode an identical CDR3. The CDR3 coding sequence is TGTGCCAGCTCACCACCTGGGCAGCTTAATGAAAAACTGTTTTTT. This sequence encodes CASSPPGQLNEKLFF. The chain carries TRBV18 and TRBJ1-4; D uncertain. Germline CDR1 and CDR2: KGHSH and LQKENI. V was cut by 0 bases and J by 4 bases, with 9 bases left in between. This CDR3 is built from 15 residues.

This clone occurred a few times. This rearrangement joins TRBV10-3 to TRBJ2-3, with 7 bases identical to TRBD2. The CDR3 has 15 amino acids. Trimming cost V 0 bases and J 0 bases; bases outside gene matches: 0. CDR1 and CDR2 (germline): ENHRY, SYGVKD. The CDR3 is CAISESSGSTDTQYF. DNA for the CDR3: TGTGCCATCAGTGAGTCTAGCGGGAGCACAGATACGCAGTATTTT.

Written as DNA, the CDR3 is TGTGCCAGCAGCTCCGACAGGGGGAATTATAATTCACCCCTCCACTTT. Translated, it gives CASSSDRGNYNSPLHF. This chain uses TRBV5-4 with TRBJ1-6; 9 bases align to TRBD1. V lost 3 bases, J lost 4 bases, and 5 bases stayed unmatched. Germline CDR1 reads SGHNT; CDR2 reads YYREEE (reference sequence). The CDR3 is made up of 16 amino acids.

This clone came up a few times. The chain combines TRBV2 with TRBJ1-1; no reliable D call. The CDR3 consists of 11 residues. Germline V lookup: CDR1 SNHLY, CDR2 FYNNEI. The V end was cut by 7 bases, the J end by 5 bases, with 8 bases between. The CDR3 loop is CASTSFTEAFF. CDR3 DNA sequence: TGTGCCAGCACCTCGTTTACTGAAGCTTTCTTT.

V usage is TRBV29-1 and J usage is TRBJ2-3, with 7 positions matching TRBD2. V gave up 3 bases and J gave up 10 bases; unmatched junction bases: 16. The CDR3 spans 15 residues. From germline, CDR1 is SQVTM and CDR2 ANQGSEA. As DNA, the CDR3 is TGCAGCGTTGATAATGTAGGGGCGGGAGCCCCAGCGCAGTATTTT. As protein: CSVDNVGAGAPAQYF.

The chain couples TRBV9 to TRBJ2-5; TRBD2 might be the D (5 bases). The V gene's germline CDR1 is SGDLS and CDR2 YYNGEE. This CDR3 comprises 13 residues. V was pared by 0 bases and J by 9 bases, with 12 bases between. The CDR3 DNA reads as TGTGCCAGCAGCGTAGGTCGGGATGCGGCCCAGTACTTC. This translates into CASSVGRDAAQYF. The full variable domain, its missing parts supplied by reference TRBV9 and TRBJ2-5, is DSGVTQTPKHLITATGQRVTLRCSPRSGDLSVYWYQQSLDQGLQFLIQYYNGEERAKGNILERFSAQQFPDLHSELNLSSLELGDSALYFCASSVGRDAAQYFGPGTRLLVL.

This clone appeared many times. The rearrangement links TRBV7-9 to TRBJ2-7; D may be TRBD1 (5 bases). CDR1 is SEHNR and CDR2 is FQNEAQ in the germline V gene (reference sequence). This CDR3 contains 14 residues. Trimming took off 0 bases at V and 0 bases at J, with 6 bases between the two ends. For the CDR3, the DNA is TGTGCCAGCAGCTTAGCGGGGCGCTCCTACGAGCAGTACTTC. This sequence encodes CASSLAGRSYEQYF.